The 27 T cell receptor beta chains below all came from one sample that was sequenced in a study of Ad26.COV2.S vaccination and SARS-CoV-2 variants. The treatment here: roughly 18 received Ad26.COV2.S at low or high dose, single or two shots; about five received placebo; per-sample allocation not given. Sampling occurred on day 63 after the first vaccine or placebo injection. The method was immunoSEQ multiplex PCR; TCRdb's version includes in-frame clones alone and lacks a portion of them. The profile shows approximately 410,000 clones, about 90% of them singletons. The sample here was peripheral blood, taken in a trial of Ad26.COV2.S vaccine versus placebo. These receptors all come from a person aged 18 to 59 who received the Ad26.COV2.S COVID-19 vaccine or a placebo.

V gene TRBV15 combines with J gene TRBJ1-2; 9 bases match TRBD1. CDR1 is LNHNV, CDR2 YYDKDF, per germline (reference sequence). The CDR3 is 14 amino acids. V lost 3 bases and J lost 3; bases outside the gene matches: 2. The CDR3 region is CATSSDRGYYGYTF. In DNA, the CDR3 is TGTGCCACCAGCAGCGACAGGGGGTACTATGGCTACACCTTC.

This clone showed up just once. The genes are TRBV6-5 and TRBJ2-7, with 7 nucleotides matching TRBD1. The germline V gene has CDR1 MNHEY and CDR2 SVGAGI. There are 14 residues in the CDR3. V lost 5 bases, J lost 1 base, and 5 bases stayed unmatched. The CDR3 protein is CASSPGQWSYEQYF. Here the CDR3 DNA reads TGTGCCAGCAGTCCGGGACAGTGGTCCTACGAGCAGTACTTC.

This chain joins TRBV28 and TRBJ1-5; D unresolved. The CDR3 consists of 14 residues. V gave up 5 bases and J gave up 7 bases, with 15 bases separating them. Germline V CDR1 and CDR2: MDHEN, SYDVKM. In DNA form, the CDR3 reads TGTGCCAGCAGTCGTCTAAGGGCGGCCCAGCCCCAGCATTTT. Its translation is CASSRLRAAQPQHF.

V and J are TRBV3-1 (or the pseudogene TRBV3-2) and TRBJ1-1; a weak D match, TRBD1 (5 bases). The CDR3 is 13 amino acids. Germline CDR1 LGHDT, CDR2 YNNKEL (reference sequence). V gave up 3 bases and J gave up 3 bases, with 8 bases separating them. CDR3 loop: CASSHGGYTEAFF. The CDR3 DNA reads TGTGCCAGCAGCCATGGGGGGTACACTGAAGCTTTCTTT.

CDR3 amino acids: CASSQSRLLGEKLFF. The CDR3 DNA is TGTGCCAGCAGCCAATCTCGACTCCTTGGGGAAAAACTGTTTTTT. V is TRBV7-2 and J is TRBJ1-4, with D uncertain. The CDR3 has 15 amino acids. Germline V gives CDR1 SGHTA, CDR2 FQGNSA. Trimming left V 5 bases short and J 8 bases short, with 18 bases between.

The gene calls are TRBV9 and TRBJ2-3; TRBD1 matches at 9 bases. In germline, CDR1 is SGDLS, CDR2 YYNGEE. CDR3 length: 17 amino acids. Trimming removed 4 bases from V and 2 bases from J; junction bases left unmatched: 11. The CDR3 loop reads CASSPRGGTGLTDTQYF. The CDR3 region has the DNA TGTGCCAGCAGCCCGAGAGGTGGGACAGGGCTCACAGATACGCAGTATTTT. The full variable domain, rest sourced from reference TRBV9 and TRBJ2-3, is DSGVTQTPKHLITATGQRVTLRCSPRSGDLSVYWYQQSLDQGLQFLIQYYNGEERAKGNILERFSAQQFPDLHSELNLSSLELGDSALYFCASSPRGGTGLTDTQYFGPGTRLTVL.

V is TRBV6-5 and J is TRBJ2-7; D unclear. The V gene's germline CDR1 is MNHEY and CDR2 SVGAGI. This CDR3 has 15 residues. V was cut by 3 bases and J by 3 bases, with 15 bases left in between. CDR3 DNA sequence: TGTGCCAGCAGTTATCGGGTGGAAAAGGGCTACGAGCAGTACTTC. It specifies CASSYRVEKGYEQYF.

The chain links TRBV28 to TRBJ2-2; D remains unclear. Trimming cost V 6 bases and J 1 base, with 12 bases left between them. From germline, CDR1 is MDHEN and CDR2 SYDVKM. The CDR3 is 15 amino acids. The CDR3 protein is CASREDGWNTGELFF. The DNA for the CDR3 is TGTGCCAGCAGGGAAGACGGATGGAACACCGGGGAGCTGTTTTTT.

A single count supports this clone. The chain links TRBV3-1 (or the pseudogene TRBV3-2) to TRBJ1-4; tentatively, D is TRBD1 (5 bases). The germline CDR1 and CDR2 sequences are LGHDT and YNNKEL (reference sequence). Between the trimmed V and J ends, which lost 4 bases and 5 bases, there was a span of 17 bases. The CDR3 totals 16 residues. CDR3 in amino acids: CASSPGLWGYNEKLFF. Here the CDR3 DNA reads TGTGCCAGCAGCCCTGGGTTGTGGGGGTACAATGAAAAACTGTTTTTT.

The genes are TRBV9 and TRBJ1-3; 9 nucleotides match TRBD1. Germline V CDR1 and CDR2: SGDLS, YYNGEE. After removal of 4 bases from V and 0 bases from J, the junction contained 14 bases not matched to a gene. The CDR3 has 19 amino acids. The DNA of the CDR3 is TGTGCCAGCAGCAGTGGGACAGGGCCCTATTCCCTCTCTGGAAACACCATATATTTT. Protein: CASSSGTGPYSLSGNTIYF.

The chain uses TRBV29-1 and TRBJ1-3; a weak D match, TRBD1 (6 bases). In germline, CDR1 is SQVTM, CDR2 ANQGSEA. This CDR3 region has 17 residues. Deletions cut 6 bases from V and 0 bases from J, with 21 bases between. CDR3 residues: CSVTLIGGMSSGNTIYF. CDR3 bases: TGCAGCGTAACGTTAATAGGGGGGATGAGCTCTGGAAACACCATATATTTT. Full variable domain (rest looked up from reference TRBV29-1 and TRBJ1-3): SAVISQKPSRDICQRGTSLTIQCQVDSQVTMMFWYRQQPGQSLTLIATANQGSEATYESGFVIDKFPISRPNLTFSTLTVSNMSPEDSSIYLCSVTLIGGMSSGNTIYFGEGSWLTVV.

V gene TRBV9 combines with J gene TRBJ1-1, with a weak D call TRBD1 (5 bases). The CDR3 sequence is 15 residues long. The ends were cut back, 0 bases at V and 1 base at J, with 10 bases in the middle. Germline values: CDR1 SGDLS, CDR2 YYNGEE. CDR3 amino acids: CASSVVPQGNTEAFF. The CDR3 DNA is TGTGCCAGCAGCGTAGTCCCCCAGGGGAACACTGAAGCTTTCTTT.

The V and J genes are TRBV7-2 and TRBJ1-2; D remains unclear. The CDR3 consists of 14 residues. Trimming took 5 bases from V and 4 from J, leaving 14 bases between them. From germline, CDR1 is SGHTA and CDR2 FQGNSA. Written as DNA, the CDR3 is TGTGCCAGCAGCGAGGGTCCGGATCCCTATGGCTACACCTTC. This codes for CASSEGPDPYGYTF.

The chain combines TRBV24-1 with TRBJ1-2; tentatively, D is TRBD1 (6 bases). Germline lookup yields CDR1 KGHDR and CDR2 SFDVKD. This CDR3 spans 14 amino acids. Trimming stripped 3 bases from V and 4 bases from J, with 11 bases between. The CDR3 DNA follows: TGTGCCACCAGTGATGACGACAGGCTCTATGGCTACACCTTC. Translating it yields CATSDDDRLYGYTF.

This clone occurred a few times. The chain is built from TRBV18 and TRBJ2-7, with D maybe TRBD1 (6 bases). CDR1 and CDR2 (germline): KGHSH, LQKENI. This CDR3 contains 13 residues. The V end lost 2 bases, the J end lost 4 bases, and 9 bases lay between the germline ends. The CDR3 loop is CASSPNREYEQYF. In DNA, the CDR3 is TGTGCCAGCTCACCAAACAGGGAGTACGAGCAGTACTTC. The variable domain in full, with the rest retrieved from reference TRBV18 and TRBJ2-7, is NAGVMQNPRHLVRRRGQEARLRCSPMKGHSHVYWYRQLPEEGLKFMVYLQKENIIDESGMPKERFSAEFPKEGPSILRIQQVVRGDSAAYFCASSPNREYEQYFGPGTRLTVT.

The sample holds one count of this clone. The V and J genes are TRBV7-9 and TRBJ2-5; tentative D call: TRBD2 (6 bases). CDR3 length: 15 residues. With 3 bases removed from V and 5 bases from J, the gap between germline ends came to 16 bases. Per the germline V gene, CDR1 is SEHNR and CDR2 is FQNEAQ (reference sequence). Here the CDR3 DNA reads TGTGCCAGCAGCTTTAGCGGAGGGCAGAAGGAGACCCAGTACTTC. This encodes CASSFSGGQKETQYF. The full variable domain, in which reference TRBV7-9 and TRBJ2-5 provide the parts outside the CDR3, is DTGVSQNPRHKITKRGQNVTFRCDPISEHNRLYWYRQTLGQGPEFLTYFQNEAQLEKSRLLSDRFSAERPKGSFSTLEIQRTEQGDSAMYLCASSFSGGQKETQYFGPGTRLLVL.

The chain is built from TRBV6-1 and TRBJ2-7; D gene unclear. The CDR3 contains 12 residues. V lost 3 bases, J lost 6 bases, and 9 bases lay in between. Per the germline V gene, CDR1 is MNHNS and CDR2 is SASEGT. The CDR3 coding sequence is TGTGCCAGCAGTGAGGTGGGCGGCGAGCAGTACTTC. This translates into CASSEVGGEQYF.

V gene TRBV6-4 combines with J gene TRBJ2-7; D is tentatively TRBD1 or TRBD2 (5 bases each). Trimming took off 0 bases at V and 0 bases at J, with 15 bases between the two ends. The CDR3 is 17 amino acids. CDR1 and CDR2 from the germline V gene are MRHNA and SNTAGT. The CDR3 reads CASSDSSRAGTSYEQYF. The DNA of the CDR3 is TGTGCCAGCAGTGACTCGAGTCGGGCAGGGACCTCCTACGAGCAGTACTTC.

The V call is TRBV7-9, the J call TRBJ2-2; D is ambiguous. The V gene's germline CDR1 is SEHNR and CDR2 FQNEAQ (reference sequence). Trimming removed 2 bases from V and 4 bases from J, with 17 bases in between. The CDR3 sequence is 17 residues long. This CDR3 reads CASSLSAMDVATGELFF. Here the CDR3 DNA reads TGTGCCAGCAGCTTATCCGCCATGGACGTGGCCACCGGGGAGCTGTTTTTT. Supplemented by reference TRBV7-9 and TRBJ2-2, the full variable domain reads DTGVSQNPRHKITKRGQNVTFRCDPISEHNRLYWYRQTLGQGPEFLTYFQNEAQLEKSRLLSDRFSAERPKGSFSTLEIQRTEQGDSAMYLCASSLSAMDVATGELFFGEGSRLTVL.

This chain connects TRBV6-5 to TRBJ2-3; 11 positions agree with TRBD2. Germline CDR1 reads MNHEY; CDR2 reads SVGAGI. This CDR3 contains 16 residues. J was trimmed by 5 bases and V by 4 bases; bases with no gene match: 8. The CDR3 loop is CASSSPTSGGIDTQYF. CDR3 DNA sequence: TGTGCCAGCAGTTCCCCCACTAGCGGGGGCATAGATACGCAGTATTTT.

The gene calls are TRBV15 and TRBJ2-5; the D is unclear. V was clipped by 3 bases and J by 3 bases, with 2 bases between them. CDR3 length equals 11 residues. Germline V gene lookup returns CDR1 LNHNV and CDR2 YYDKDF (reference sequence). DNA for the CDR3: TGTGCCACCAGCAGGAAAGAGACCCAGTACTTC. Translated: CATSRKETQYF.

This clone was detected once. The chain recombines TRBV5-1 with TRBJ1-1; no firm D call. Trimming removed 4 bases from V and 2 bases from J, with 9 bases in between. Looked up from germline, CDR1 is SGHRS and CDR2 is YFSETQ. The CDR3 loop spans 13 amino acids. The CDR3 protein is CASSPDPNTEAFF. The CDR3 coding sequence is TGCGCCAGCAGCCCGGACCCTAACACTGAAGCTTTCTTT.

The chain joins TRBV4-3 to TRBJ1-4; no reliable D call. This CDR3 is built from 13 residues. The ends were cut back, 0 bases at V and 12 bases at J, with 11 bases in the middle. Germline V gene sequence: CDR1 LGHNA, CDR2 YSLEER. The CDR3, as DNA: TGCGCCAGCAGCCAAGACTCTGGAGGAGAACTGTTTTTT. Its protein product is CASSQDSGGELFF.

This rearrangement joins TRBV7-8 to TRBJ1-5; 7 bases fit TRBD1. Trimming removed 1 base from V and 2 bases from J; junction bases left unmatched: 11. The CDR3 is made up of 18 amino acids. Germline V gives CDR1 SGHVS, CDR2 FQNEAQ. CDR3 sequence (DNA): TGTGCCAGCAGCTTAGGGGCCCTACGAACAGGGGGCAATCAGCCCCAGCATTTT. Translating it yields CASSLGALRTGGNQPQHF.

This clone was seen a single time. Here the CDR3 reads CASSVGLAGGPYNEQFF. For the CDR3, the DNA is TGTGCCAGCAGCGTAGGCCTAGCGGGGGGGCCCTACAATGAGCAGTTCTTC. This chain links TRBV9 with TRBJ2-1, with 12 bases matching TRBD2. From germline, CDR1 is SGDLS and CDR2 YYNGEE. The CDR3 consists of 17 residues. V lost 0 bases to trimming and J lost 2 bases; unmatched junction nucleotides: 3.

This chain connects TRBV4-3 to TRBJ2-3, with TRBD2 matching 12 bases. The CDR3 is 16 amino acids. The ends lost 4 bases at V and 4 bases at J; junction bases unmatched: 6. Germline V gene sequence: CDR1 LGHNA, CDR2 YSLEER. CDR3 region: CASSPGSSGGADTQYF. CDR3 sequence (DNA): TGCGCCAGCAGCCCTGGGTCTAGCGGGGGGGCAGATACGCAGTATTTT.

The CDR3 DNA follows: TGTGCCAGTAGTATATCTAGGCAGATTTTTAACCAAGAGACCCAGTACTTC. Translation: CASSISRQIFNQETQYF. The chain joins TRBV19 to TRBJ2-5; no clear D. Germline assignment: CDR1 LNHDA and CDR2 SQIVND (reference sequence). The length of the CDR3 is 17 residues. Trimming pared 2 bases from V and 0 bases from J, leaving 16 bases between.